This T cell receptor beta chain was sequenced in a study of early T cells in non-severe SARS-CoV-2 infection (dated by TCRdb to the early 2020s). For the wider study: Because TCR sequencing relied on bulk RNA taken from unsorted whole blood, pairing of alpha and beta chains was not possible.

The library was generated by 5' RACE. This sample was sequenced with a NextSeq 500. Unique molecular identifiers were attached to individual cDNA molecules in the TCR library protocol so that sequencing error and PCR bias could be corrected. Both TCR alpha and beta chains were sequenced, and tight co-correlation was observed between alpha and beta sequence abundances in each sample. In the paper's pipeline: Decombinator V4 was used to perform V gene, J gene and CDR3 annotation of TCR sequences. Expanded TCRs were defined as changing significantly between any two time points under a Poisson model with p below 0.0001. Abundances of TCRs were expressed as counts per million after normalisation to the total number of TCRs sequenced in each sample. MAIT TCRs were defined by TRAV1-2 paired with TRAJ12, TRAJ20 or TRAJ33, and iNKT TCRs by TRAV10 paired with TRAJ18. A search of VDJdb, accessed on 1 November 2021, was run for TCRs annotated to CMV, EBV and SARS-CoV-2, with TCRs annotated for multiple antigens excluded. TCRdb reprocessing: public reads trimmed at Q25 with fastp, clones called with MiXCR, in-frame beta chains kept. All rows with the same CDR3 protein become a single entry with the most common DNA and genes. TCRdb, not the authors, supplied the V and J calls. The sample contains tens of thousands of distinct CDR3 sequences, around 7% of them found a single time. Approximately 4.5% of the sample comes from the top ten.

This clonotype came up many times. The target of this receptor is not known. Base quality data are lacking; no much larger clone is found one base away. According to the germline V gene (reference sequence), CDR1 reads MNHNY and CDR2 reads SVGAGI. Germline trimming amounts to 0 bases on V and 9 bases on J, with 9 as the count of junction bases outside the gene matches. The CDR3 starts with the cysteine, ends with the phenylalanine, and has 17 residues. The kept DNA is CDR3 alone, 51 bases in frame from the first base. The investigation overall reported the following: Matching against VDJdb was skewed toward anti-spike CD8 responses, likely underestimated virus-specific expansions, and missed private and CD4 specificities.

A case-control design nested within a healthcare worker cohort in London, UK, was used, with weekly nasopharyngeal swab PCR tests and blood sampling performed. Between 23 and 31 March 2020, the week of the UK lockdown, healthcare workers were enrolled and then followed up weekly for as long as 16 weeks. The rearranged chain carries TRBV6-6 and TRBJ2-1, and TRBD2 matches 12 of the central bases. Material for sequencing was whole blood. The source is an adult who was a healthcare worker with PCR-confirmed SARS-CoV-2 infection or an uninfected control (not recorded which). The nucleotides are TGTGCCAGCAGTTACTCGGTGGCTAGCGGGGGGGAGGGTGAGCAGTTCTTC. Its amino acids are CASSYSVASGGEGEQFF.